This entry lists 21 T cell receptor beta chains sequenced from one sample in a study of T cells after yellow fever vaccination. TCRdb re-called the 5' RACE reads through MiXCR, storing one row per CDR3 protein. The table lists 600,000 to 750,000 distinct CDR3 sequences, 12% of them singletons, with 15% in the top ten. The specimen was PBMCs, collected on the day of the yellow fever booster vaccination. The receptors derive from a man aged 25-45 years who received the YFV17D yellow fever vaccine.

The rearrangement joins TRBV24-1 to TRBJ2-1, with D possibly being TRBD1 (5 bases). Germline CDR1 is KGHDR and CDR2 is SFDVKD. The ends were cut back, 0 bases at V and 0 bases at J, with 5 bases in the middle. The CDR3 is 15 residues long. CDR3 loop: CATSDLQGSYNEQFF. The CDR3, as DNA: TGTGCCACCAGTGATTTGCAGGGCTCCTACAATGAGCAGTTCTTC.

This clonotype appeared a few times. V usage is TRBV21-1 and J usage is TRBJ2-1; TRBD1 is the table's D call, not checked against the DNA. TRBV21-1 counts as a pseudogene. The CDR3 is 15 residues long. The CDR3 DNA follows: TGTGCCAGCAGCTCCCCGGGACGGACTCTAGATGAGCAGTTCTTC. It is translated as CASSSPGRTLDEQFF.

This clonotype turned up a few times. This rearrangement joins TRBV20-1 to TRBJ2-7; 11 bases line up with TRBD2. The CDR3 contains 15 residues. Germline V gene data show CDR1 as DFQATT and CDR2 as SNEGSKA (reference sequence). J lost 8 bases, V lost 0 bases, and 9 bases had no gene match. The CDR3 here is CSARDRKLAGEKQYF. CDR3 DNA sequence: TGCAGTGCTAGAGATCGAAAACTAGCGGGGGAGAAGCAGTACTTC.

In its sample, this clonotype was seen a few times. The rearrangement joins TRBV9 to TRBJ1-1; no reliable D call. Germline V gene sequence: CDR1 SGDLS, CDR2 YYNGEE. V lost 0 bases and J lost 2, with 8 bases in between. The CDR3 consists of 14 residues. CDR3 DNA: TGTGCCAGCAGCGTAGCCCCCAGAAACACTGAAGCTTTCTTT. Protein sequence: CASSVAPRNTEAFF.

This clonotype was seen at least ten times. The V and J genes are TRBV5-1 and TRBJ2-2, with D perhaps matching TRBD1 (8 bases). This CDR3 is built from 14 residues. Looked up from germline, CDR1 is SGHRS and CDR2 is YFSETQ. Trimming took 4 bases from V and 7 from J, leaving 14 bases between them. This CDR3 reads CASSPDREGGELFF. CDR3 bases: TGCGCCAGCAGCCCGGACAGGGAGGGCGGGGAGCTGTTTTTT.

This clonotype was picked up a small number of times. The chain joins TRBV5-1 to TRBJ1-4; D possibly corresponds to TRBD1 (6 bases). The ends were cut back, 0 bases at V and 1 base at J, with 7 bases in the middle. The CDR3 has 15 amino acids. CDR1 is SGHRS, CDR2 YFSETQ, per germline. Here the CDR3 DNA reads TGCGCCAGCAGCTTGGGGACAGTAACTAATGAAAAACTGTTTTTT. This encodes CASSLGTVTNEKLFF.

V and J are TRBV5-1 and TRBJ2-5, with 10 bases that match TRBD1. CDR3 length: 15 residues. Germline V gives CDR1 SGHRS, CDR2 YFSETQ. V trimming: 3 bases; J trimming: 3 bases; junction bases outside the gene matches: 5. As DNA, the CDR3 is TGCGCCAGCAGCTGGAGGGGGACAGGGGAAGAGACCCAGTACTTC. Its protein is CASSWRGTGEETQYF.

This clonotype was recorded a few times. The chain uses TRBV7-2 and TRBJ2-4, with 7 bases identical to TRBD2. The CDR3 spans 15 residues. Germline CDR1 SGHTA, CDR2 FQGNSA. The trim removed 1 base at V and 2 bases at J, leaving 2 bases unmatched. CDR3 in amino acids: CASSLGRGSKNIQYF. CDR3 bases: TGTGCCAGCAGCTTAGGGCGGGGGTCCAAAAACATTCAGTACTTC. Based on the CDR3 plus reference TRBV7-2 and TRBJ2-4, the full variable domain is GAGVSQSPSNKVTEKGKDVELRCDPISGHTALYWYRQSLGQGLEFLIYFQGNSAPDKSGLPSDRFSAERTGGSVSTLTIQRTQQEDSAVYLCASSLGRGSKNIQYFGAGTRLSVL.

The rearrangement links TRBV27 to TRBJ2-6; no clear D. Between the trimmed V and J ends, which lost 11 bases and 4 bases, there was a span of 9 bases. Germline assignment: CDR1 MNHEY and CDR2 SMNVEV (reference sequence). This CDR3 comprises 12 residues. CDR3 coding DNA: TGTGCCCGAACTGGGGGGGCCAACGTCCTGACTTTC. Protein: CARTGGANVLTF.

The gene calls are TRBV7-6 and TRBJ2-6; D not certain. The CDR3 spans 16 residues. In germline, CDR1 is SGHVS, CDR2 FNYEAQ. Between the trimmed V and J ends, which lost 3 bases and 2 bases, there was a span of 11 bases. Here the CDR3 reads CASSFGKGPGANVLTF. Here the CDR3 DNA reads TGTGCCAGCAGCTTTGGCAAGGGCCCTGGGGCCAACGTCCTGACTTTC.

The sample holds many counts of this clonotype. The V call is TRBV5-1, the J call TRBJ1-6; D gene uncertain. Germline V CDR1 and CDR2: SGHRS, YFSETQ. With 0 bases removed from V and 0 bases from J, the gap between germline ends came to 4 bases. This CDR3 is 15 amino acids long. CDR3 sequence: CASSLEYSYNSPLHF. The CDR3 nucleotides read TGCGCCAGCAGCTTGGAATACTCCTATAATTCACCCCTCCACTTT.

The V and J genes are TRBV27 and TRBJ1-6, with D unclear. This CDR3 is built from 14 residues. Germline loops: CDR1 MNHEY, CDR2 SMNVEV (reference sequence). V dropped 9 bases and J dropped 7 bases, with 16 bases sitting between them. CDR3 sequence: CASGLGRRNSPLHF. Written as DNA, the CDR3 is TGTGCCAGTGGACTCGGACGTCGGAATTCACCCCTCCACTTT.

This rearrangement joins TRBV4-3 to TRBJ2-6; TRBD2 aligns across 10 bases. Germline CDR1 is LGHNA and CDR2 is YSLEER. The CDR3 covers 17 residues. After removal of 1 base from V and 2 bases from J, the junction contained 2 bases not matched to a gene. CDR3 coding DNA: TGCGCCAGCAGCCAAGTAGCGGGAGGTACTGGGGCCAACGTCCTGACTTTC. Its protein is CASSQVAGGTGANVLTF.

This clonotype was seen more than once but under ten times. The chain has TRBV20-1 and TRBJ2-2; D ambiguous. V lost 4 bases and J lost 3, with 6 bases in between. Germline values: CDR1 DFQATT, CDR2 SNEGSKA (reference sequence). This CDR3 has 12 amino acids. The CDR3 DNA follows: TGCAGTGCTACACTATACACCGGGGAGCTGTTTTTT. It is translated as CSATLYTGELFF.

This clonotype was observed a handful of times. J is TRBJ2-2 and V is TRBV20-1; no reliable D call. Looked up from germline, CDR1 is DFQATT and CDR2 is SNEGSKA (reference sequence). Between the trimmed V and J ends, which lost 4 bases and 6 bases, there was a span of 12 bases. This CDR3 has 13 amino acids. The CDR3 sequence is CSATHPSSGELFF. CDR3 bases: TGCAGTGCTACCCACCCTTCGTCCGGGGAGCTGTTTTTT.

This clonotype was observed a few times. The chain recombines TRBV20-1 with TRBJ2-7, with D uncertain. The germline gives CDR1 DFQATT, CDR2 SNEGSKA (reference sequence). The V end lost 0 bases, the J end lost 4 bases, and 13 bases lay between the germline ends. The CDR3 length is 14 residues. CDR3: CSARDTKAVYEQYF. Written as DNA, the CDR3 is TGCAGTGCTAGAGATACGAAGGCGGTGTACGAGCAGTACTTC.

The CDR3 spells CASSPPRTGINSGANVLTF. The CDR3 bases are TGTGCCAGCTCACCACCCCGGACAGGGATTAACTCTGGGGCCAACGTCCTGACTTTC. The gene calls are TRBV18 and TRBJ2-6, with 8 bases that match TRBD1. CDR1 KGHSH and CDR2 LQKENI come from the germline V gene. CDR3 length equals 19 residues. V lost 0 bases, J lost 0 bases, and 7 bases stayed unmatched.

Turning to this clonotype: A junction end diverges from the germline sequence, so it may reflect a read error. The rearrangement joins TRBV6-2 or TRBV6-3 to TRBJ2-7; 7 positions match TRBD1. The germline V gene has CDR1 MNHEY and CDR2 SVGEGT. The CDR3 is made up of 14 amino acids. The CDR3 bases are TGTGCCAGCAGTTACTCGATCAGGGGGTACGTGCAGTACTTC. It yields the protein CASSYSIRGYVQYF.

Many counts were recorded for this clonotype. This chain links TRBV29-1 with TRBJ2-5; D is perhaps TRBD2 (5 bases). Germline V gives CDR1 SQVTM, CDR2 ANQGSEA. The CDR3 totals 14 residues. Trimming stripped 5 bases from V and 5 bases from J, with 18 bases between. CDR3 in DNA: TGCAGCGTTCCCCGGGAAGCGGTGGGGGAGACCCAGTACTTC. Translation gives CSVPREAVGETQYF.

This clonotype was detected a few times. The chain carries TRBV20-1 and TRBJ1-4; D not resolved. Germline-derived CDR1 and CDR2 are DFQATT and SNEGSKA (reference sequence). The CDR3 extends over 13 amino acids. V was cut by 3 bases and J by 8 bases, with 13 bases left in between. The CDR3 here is CSARKGIEEKLFF. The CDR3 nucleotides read TGCAGTGCTAGGAAGGGCATAGAGGAAAAACTGTTTTTT.

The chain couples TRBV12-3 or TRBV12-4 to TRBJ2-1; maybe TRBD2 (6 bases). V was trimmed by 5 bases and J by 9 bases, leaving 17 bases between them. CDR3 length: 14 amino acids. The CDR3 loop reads CASSPVRARGEQFF. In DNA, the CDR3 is TGTGCCAGCAGTCCTGTTCGGGCGCGGGGTGAGCAGTTCTTC.